The source of this TCR beta chain is a study of CD8+CD57+ T cells in acquired aplastic anemia (dated by TCRdb to about 2018). Broadly, across the study: Extracted DNA from sorted CD4+ and CD8+ cells averaged around 3.3 ug, ranging from 0.2 to 27.4 ug. CD8+CD57+ expansion was defined as a frequency above the mean frequency observed in healthy subjects.

Here is what the overall study found, with its caveats: Between patients and healthy controls, no significant difference in CD8+ Simpson's diversity was found (P=0.060). Although roughly 29 CD8+ CDR3 sequences were shared by patients and controls, these sequences appeared highly expressed in patients and within the immunodominant clones of patients.

Inclusive of the bounding cysteine and phenylalanine, the CDR3 is 15 residues long. Only the CDR3 DNA stays, 45 bases, in frame from base 1. Germline trimming amounts to 6 bases on V and 9 bases on J, with 13 as the count of junction bases outside the gene matches. The germline V gene provides CDR1 SNHLY and CDR2 FYNNEI. Genomic DNA served as template for TCR beta VDJ combination and CDR3 sequence profiling. An Illumina HiSeq 2000 was used for TCR repertoire sequencing. In the source study's methods: Repertoires were assessed using TRBV/TRBJ rearrangement plots, CDR3 size and DJ length profiles, and Simpson's diversity index. The most abundant DNA sequence in the deep sequencing data was taken as the immunodominant clone. CDR3 amino acid sequences were screened for sharing across subjects and were compared with published repertoires and the VDJdb database. In-frame beta chains were kept once TCRdb had trimmed the public reads at Q25 with fastp and called clones with MiXCR. Rows are combined by CDR3 protein, so each entry shows the most common genes and DNA. Here the V and J calls rest on TCRdb's processing, not on the authors' analysis. This sample holds around 180,000 distinct CDR3 sequences; approximately 52% were observed only once. In total, the top ten clones hold roughly 2% of the sample.

Flow cytometry had shown CD8+CD57+ cell expansion in the patients selected for sequencing. Every patient had a diagnosis of severe acquired aplastic anemia based on International Study of Aplastic Anemia and Agranulocytosis and Camitta criteria. No therapy had been received by the patients at the time of blood sampling. TCR repertoires of sorted CD4+ and CD8+ blood T cells from severe aplastic anemia patients and healthy subjects were deep-sequenced in the study. Patients were enrolled in the USA under clinicaltrials.gov protocols 00001620, 01623167, 00001397, 00071045, 00081523 and 00961064. Ficoll-Paque density gradient centrifugation was used to isolate peripheral blood mononuclear cells. Before DNA extraction, CD4+ and CD8+ T cells were sorted with FACS or magnetic beads. A word on this clonotype: No antigen is known for it. Base qualities are not at hand, and no much larger clone is one base apart.

Sequenced sample: sorted CD4+, CD8+, or CD8+CD57+ T cells (not recorded which) from PBMCs. The receptor was isolated from a human donor with aplastic anemia. The chain links TRBV2 with TRBJ1-4; 7 middle bases align to TRBD1. The CDR3 has the sequence CASSPEQGSGQKLFF. The DNA sequence follows: TGTGCCAGCAGCCCCGAACAGGGGTCAGGCCAAAAACTGTTTTTT.